Given below is one TCR beta chain in context. Its specificity is not known. The CDR3 has 14 residues. The germline V gene encodes CDR1 SGHRS and CDR2 YFSETQ. The V and J ends lost 0 bases and 2 bases respectively, with 8 bases between them. PCR used 60 Vbeta primers and 13 Jbeta primers. The table came from immunoSEQ multiplex PCR; TCRdb's copy has only in-frame clones and leaves some out. The sample records 150,000 to 200,000 clones, about 75% being singletons. The source of the sample is a study of cytomegalovirus exposure and HLA in healthy donors. The study's findings and limits: Later analysis associated a missense DCLRE1C variant with TCR beta V- and J-gene trimming. Sequences of the TCR beta chain were said to predict the HLA-A and HLA-B alleles of most subjects accurately. Earlier results showed most TCR beta V segments being productive about 87% or about 30% of the time.

The TCR was taken from a female donor in good health and CMV-seronegative. The chain is built from TRBV5-1 and TRBJ1-2; no definite D call. The material sequenced was PBMCs. The CDR3 sequence is CASSLVPGNYGYTF. Here the CDR3 DNA reads TGCGCCAGCAGCTTGGTCCCCGGGAACTATGGCTACACCTTC.